A single sample gave rise to the 30 T cell receptor beta chains below, sequenced in a study of preoperative IRX-2 immunotherapy in early breast cancer. TCRdb keeps only in-frame clones here, not all; method: immunoSEQ multiplex PCR. In the table there are roughly 62,000 clones, approximately 95% of which are singletons. The treatment is: preoperative locoregional IRX-2 cytokine immunotherapy. Sampling took place from a patient treated with IRX-2 immunotherapy. The receptors shown here come from a human donor with breast cancer.

This clone was observed once. The chain couples TRBV28 to TRBJ2-3; D possibly uses TRBD1 or TRBD2 (5 bases each). Germline V CDR1 and CDR2: MDHEN, SYDVKM. Trimming stripped 5 bases from V and 0 bases from J, with 15 bases between. The CDR3 extends over 16 amino acids. This CDR3 reads CASSPLGDPSTDTQYF. CDR3 DNA sequence: TGTGCCAGCAGTCCCTTGGGGGACCCTAGCACAGATACGCAGTATTTT. The full variable domain, rest sourced from reference TRBV28 and TRBJ2-3, is DVKVTQSSRYLVKRTGEKVFLECVQDMDHENMFWYRQDPGLGLRLIYFSYDVKMKEKGDIPEGYSVSREKKERFSLILESASTNQTSMYLCASSPLGDPSTDTQYFGPGTRLTVL.

The CDR3 DNA sequence: TGTGCCAGCTCACCAACGTCCGACGAGCAGTACTTC. Its protein product is CASSPTSDEQYF. The chain carries TRBV18 and TRBJ2-7; no firm D call. The CDR3 spans 12 residues. Germline lookup yields CDR1 KGHSH and CDR2 LQKENI. Deletions cut 2 bases from V and 5 bases from J, with 7 bases between.

The chain combines TRBV7-3 with TRBJ2-3, with 9 bases identical to TRBD2. The CDR3 length is 15 residues. Unmatched junction bases numbered 4, after V lost 5 bases and J lost 1 base. Germline V gene sequence: CDR1 SGHTA, CDR2 FQGTGA. CDR3 sequence (DNA): TGTGCCAGCAGCACGCGACTAGCGGGCACAGATACGCAGTATTTT. This encodes CASSTRLAGTDTQYF.

V and J are TRBV28 and TRBJ2-7; 7 nucleotides align to TRBD1. With 5 bases clipped from V and 3 bases from J, the junction kept 7 bases outside the gene matches. This CDR3 region has 14 residues. Germline lookup yields CDR1 MDHEN and CDR2 SYDVKM. CDR3: CASSTAGTVYEQYF. CDR3 DNA: TGTGCCAGCAGTACCGCCGGGACAGTCTACGAGCAGTACTTC.

The count of this clone is one. The genes are TRBV29-1 and TRBJ1-2, with D uncertain. CDR1 SQVTM and CDR2 ANQGSEA come from the germline V gene. V was shortened by 1 base and J by 8 bases, with 8 bases between the two germline ends. CDR3 length: 11 amino acids. In DNA form, the CDR3 reads TGCAGCGTTGAAGGGGAGGGAGGCTACACCTTC. This gives the protein CSVEGEGGYTF.

This clone was picked up one time. The V and J genes are TRBV7-2 and TRBJ1-3; a weak D match, TRBD1 (5 bases). This CDR3 has 13 residues. Germline assignment: CDR1 SGHTA and CDR2 FQGNSA. Trimming took 7 bases from V and 4 from J, leaving 11 bases between them. Here the CDR3 DNA reads TGTGCCAGCACCCCGAACAGGGGAAACACCATATATTTT. Residues: CASTPNRGNTIYF.

V is TRBV6-5 and J is TRBJ1-2; possible D gene TRBD1, 6 bases. The ends were cut back, 5 bases at V and 5 bases at J, with 18 bases in the middle. Looked up from germline, CDR1 is MNHEY and CDR2 is SVGAGI. This CDR3 is 15 amino acids long. The CDR3 bases are TGTGCCAGCAGTATCGGGGGCGCGGCTCCATATGGCTACACCTTC. Translating gives CASSIGGAAPYGYTF.

This chain joins TRBV5-1 and TRBJ2-7; D perhaps matches TRBD1 (6 bases). Trimming left V 7 bases short and J 0 bases short, with 17 bases between. Per germline, CDR1 SGHRS and CDR2 YFSETQ. CDR3 length equals 15 residues. CDR3 sequence reads: CASRYNDRSSYEQYF. CDR3 nucleotide sequence: TGCGCCAGCCGTTACAATGACAGGAGCTCCTACGAGCAGTACTTC.

Details on this clone: A read error may produce the germline difference seen at one junction end. CDR3 amino acids: CATSRDWADPGYIF. CDR3 nucleotides: TGTGCCACCAGCAGAGATTGGGCCGACCCCGGCTACATCTTC. This rearrangement joins TRBV15 to TRBJ1-2, with D hard to call. Germline lookup yields CDR1 LNHNV and CDR2 YYDKDF (reference sequence). The CDR3 runs to 14 residues. Using reference TRBV15 and TRBJ1-2 for the parts outside the CDR3, the full variable domain is DAMVIQNPRYQVTQFGKPVTLSCSQTLNHNVMYWYQQKSSQAPKLLFHYYDKDFNNEADTPDNFQSRRPNTSFCFLDIRSPGLGDTAMYLCATSRDWADPGYIFGSGTRLTVV.

The CDR3 sequence: CASSIPGGRGEKLFF. The CDR3 DNA is TGTGCCAGCAGTATCCCGGGGGGCAGGGGTGAAAAACTGTTTTTT. The rearrangement links TRBV28 to TRBJ1-4; D is perhaps TRBD1 (6 bases). With 5 bases removed from V and 7 bases from J, the gap between germline ends came to 17 bases. Germline-derived CDR1 and CDR2 are MDHEN and SYDVKM. This CDR3 region has 15 residues.

The chain employs TRBV7-3 and TRBJ1-2; D call uncertain. The CDR3 sequence is 13 residues long. In germline, CDR1 is SGHTA, CDR2 FQGTGA. Trimming left V 5 bases short and J 4 bases short, with 11 bases between. CDR3 region: CASSQPPAYGYTF. CDR3 in DNA: TGTGCCAGCAGCCAGCCACCCGCCTATGGCTACACCTTC.

This chain uses TRBV6-5 with TRBJ1-2, with 7 bases matching TRBD1. Germline CDR1 is MNHEY and CDR2 is SVGAGI. CDR3 size: 13 residues. Unmatched junction bases numbered 8, after V lost 5 bases and J lost 8 bases. The CDR3 here is CASSPTGFSGYTF. CDR3 nucleotides: TGTGCCAGCAGTCCGACAGGGTTTAGCGGCTACACCTTC.

This chain uses TRBV10-3 with TRBJ2-7; maybe TRBD2 (5 bases). There are 15 residues in the CDR3. The V end lost 0 bases, the J end lost 2 bases, and 11 bases lay between the germline ends. Germline V lookup: CDR1 ENHRY, CDR2 SYGVKD. CDR3 region: CAISESRARAYEQYF. CDR3 DNA: TGTGCCATCAGTGAGTCGAGGGCTCGGGCCTACGAGCAGTACTTC.

Turning to this clone: A read error may produce the germline difference seen at one junction end. CDR3 bases: TGTGCCAGAAGCTTGGATCACCTTAACTATGGCTACACCTTC. Residues: CARSLDHLNYGYTF. The chain uses TRBV5-8 and TRBJ1-2; D is ambiguous. Per germline, CDR1 SGHTS and CDR2 YDEGEE. The length of the CDR3 is 14 residues. Full variable domain (rest looked up from reference TRBV5-8 and TRBJ1-2): EAGVTQSPTHLIKTRGQQATLRCSPISGHTSVYWYQQALGLGLQFLLWYDEGEERNRGNFPPRFSGRQFPNYSSELNVNALELEDSALYLCARSLDHLNYGYTFGSGTRLTVV.

J is TRBJ1-5 and V is TRBV27; D call uncertain. CDR1 and CDR2 (germline): MNHEY, SMNVEV (reference sequence). The V and J ends lost 4 bases and 0 bases respectively, with 7 bases between them. The CDR3 is 14 residues long. In nucleotides, the CDR3 is TGTGCCAGCAGTTCGCGGAATAGCAATCAGCCCCAGCATTTT. Residues: CASSSRNSNQPQHF.

The J gene is TRBJ1-3, the V gene TRBV28; D unresolved. CDR1 is MDHEN, CDR2 SYDVKM, per germline. This CDR3 contains 20 residues. V lost 3 bases and J lost 0, with 24 bases in between. The CDR3 sequence: CASSFVEVYSYADSGNTIYF. The CDR3 nucleotides are TGTGCCAGCAGTTTTGTGGAGGTTTATTCCTATGCCGACTCTGGAAACACCATATATTTT.

V gene TRBV28 combines with J gene TRBJ2-1; 7 bases match TRBD2. The junction had 13 bases not matched to a gene; V was cut back by 7 bases and J by 4 bases. The CDR3 is 16 residues long. Germline assignment: CDR1 MDHEN and CDR2 SYDVKM. The CDR3 reads CASKSLWEGIYNEQFF. The CDR3 coding sequence is TGTGCCAGCAAGTCCCTTTGGGAGGGAATATACAATGAGCAGTTCTTC. Full variable domain (missing parts from reference TRBV28 and TRBJ2-1): DVKVTQSSRYLVKRTGEKVFLECVQDMDHENMFWYRQDPGLGLRLIYFSYDVKMKEKGDIPEGYSVSREKKERFSLILESASTNQTSMYLCASKSLWEGIYNEQFFGPGTRLTVL.

The chain links TRBV7-8 to TRBJ1-1; D unresolved. Germline CDR1 reads SGHVS; CDR2 reads FQNEAQ. Trimming stripped 1 base from V and 2 bases from J, with 5 bases between. This CDR3 is 13 amino acids long. Written as DNA, the CDR3 is TGTGCCAGCAGCTTAGTACCAAACACTGAAGCTTTCTTT. Translating it yields CASSLVPNTEAFF.

The chain carries TRBV30 and TRBJ2-1; D is unresolved. Trimming removed 2 bases at V and 3 bases at J, with 11 bases between. In germline, CDR1 is GTSNPN, CDR2 SVGIG (reference sequence). There are 14 residues in the CDR3. The CDR3 protein is CAWSTRILYNEQFF. The CDR3 DNA sequence: TGTGCCTGGAGTACACGGATCCTCTACAATGAGCAGTTCTTC.

The chain uses TRBV5-1 and TRBJ1-1; tentative D call: TRBD1 (5 bases). Germline lookup yields CDR1 SGHRS and CDR2 YFSETQ. There are 15 residues in the CDR3. The V and J ends lost 0 bases and 5 bases respectively, with 14 bases between them. The CDR3 DNA sequence: TGCGCCAGCAGCTTGGCCGTGGGCAGGGCTACTGAAGCTTTCTTT. Translated: CASSLAVGRATEAFF.

This chain uses TRBV30 with TRBJ2-7, with D maybe TRBD1 (6 bases). The CDR3 has 14 residues. Germline CDR1 is GTSNPN and CDR2 is SVGIG (reference sequence). V lost 3 bases and J lost 3, with 15 bases in between. The CDR3 DNA is TGTGCCTGGAGGAACTCGGGACACCTCTACGAGCAGTACTTC. This sequence encodes CAWRNSGHLYEQYF.

The rearrangement uses TRBV5-1 and TRBJ1-5, with a weak D call TRBD1 (6 bases). Germline CDR1 and CDR2: SGHRS and YFSETQ. The CDR3 totals 14 residues. V lost 0 bases and J 5 bases, leaving 9 bases between the germline ends. In nucleotides, the CDR3 is TGCGCCAGCAGCTTGGGGCCAGGGGATCAGCCCCAGCATTTT. Its protein is CASSLGPGDQPQHF.

This chain uses TRBV30 with TRBJ1-5; D remains ambiguous. The germline V and J ends were trimmed by 1 base and 7 bases, with 17 bases remaining between them. The germline CDR1 and CDR2 sequences are GTSNPN and SVGIG (reference sequence). This CDR3 has 15 residues. The CDR3 region is CAWSATTGFRQPQHF. DNA for the CDR3: TGTGCCTGGAGTGCAACCACGGGGTTCCGGCAGCCCCAGCATTTT. The full variable domain, its missing parts supplied by reference TRBV30 and TRBJ1-5, is SQTIHQWPATLVQPVGSPLSLECTVEGTSNPNLYWYRQAAGRGLQLLFYSVGIGQISSEVPQNLSASRPQDRQFILSSKKLLLSDSGFYLCAWSATTGFRQPQHFGDGTRLSIL.

The chain combines TRBV27 with TRBJ2-1, with 10 bases lining up with TRBD2. Trimming at V came to 6 bases and at J to 7 bases, leaving 6 bases not matched to a gene. CDR1 and CDR2 from the germline V gene are MNHEY and SMNVEV (reference sequence). The CDR3 runs 14 residues. This chain's CDR3 is CASRGLASWNEQFF. The DNA of the CDR3 is TGTGCCAGCAGGGGACTAGCGAGTTGGAATGAGCAGTTCTTC.

CDR3 nucleotides: TGTGCCAGCAGCCAAGAGGCTAGCGGGGTTACAGATACGCAGTATTTT. It translates to CASSQEASGVTDTQYF. The chain employs TRBV4-2 and TRBJ2-3; 9 positions agree with TRBD2. Germline CDR1 and CDR2: LGHNA and YNFKEQ. The CDR3 extends over 16 amino acids. J was trimmed by 3 bases and V by 0 bases; bases with no gene match: 4.

The genes are TRBV4-3 and TRBJ2-7, with D unresolved. Germline V CDR1 and CDR2: LGHNA, YSLEER. This CDR3 contains 14 residues. Trimming took off 2 bases at V and 5 bases at J, with 13 bases between the two ends. CDR3 sequence: CASSQRAGIHEQYF. DNA for the CDR3: TGCGCCAGCAGCCAAAGGGCCGGAATCCACGAGCAGTACTTC.

The CDR3 DNA reads TGTGCCAGCTCACCACCAGAAACAGGCGACATTCAGTACTTC. Translating it yields CASSPPETGDIQYF. The rearrangement links TRBV18 to TRBJ2-4; a possible D gene is TRBD1 (5 bases). CDR1 is KGHSH and CDR2 is LQKENI in the germline V gene. V was cut by 0 bases and J by 8 bases, with 11 bases left in between. CDR3 size: 14 residues.

The rearrangement joins TRBV10-3 to TRBJ1-2; 8 nucleotides agree with TRBD1. The CDR3 sequence is 12 residues long. The trim removed 10 bases at V and 6 bases at J, leaving 7 bases unmatched. Germline V gives CDR1 ENHRY, CDR2 SYGVKD. The CDR3 DNA reads TGTGCCACTGGACAGGGTGAAGATGGCTACACCTTC. Amino acid sequence: CATGQGEDGYTF.

The chain combines TRBV29-1 with TRBJ2-7; D not resolved. Germline loops: CDR1 SQVTM, CDR2 ANQGSEA. This CDR3 has 12 residues. V was trimmed by 6 bases and J by 6 bases, leaving 15 bases between them. CDR3: CSVGRWGTEQYF. The CDR3 DNA follows: TGCAGCGTCGGCCGTTGGGGAACCGAGCAGTACTTC.

The chain combines TRBV18 with TRBJ2-5; no clear D. Germline-derived CDR1 and CDR2 are KGHSH and LQKENI. V was trimmed by 1 base and J by 5 bases, leaving 11 bases between them. The CDR3 is 14 amino acids. The DNA of the CDR3 is TGTGCCAGCTCACCACGAGAGGAACGGGAGACCCAGTACTTC. Protein sequence: CASSPREERETQYF.